The clone carrying this TCR beta chain was counted only a few times. Trimming removed 5 bases from V and 3 bases from J, with 8 bases in between. From germline, CDR1 is MGHDK and CDR2 SYGVNS. The CDR3 loop spans 12 amino acids. Assay used: immunoSEQ multiplex PCR; TCRdb lists only in-frame clones, some missing. Altogether nearly 55,000 clones are present, around 97% being singletons, with the ten largest covering 1.5% to 2%. These data come from a study of control samples from healthy donors and cancer patients. The sequence was obtained from a woman aged 25 to 39 in good health. The source material was blood. The V call is TRBV25-1, the J call TRBJ2-7; the D gene could be TRBD1 or TRBD2 (5 bases each). DNA for the CDR3: TGTGCCAGCAGTCGGGGCCTCTACGAGCAGTACTTC. Amino acids: CASSRGLYEQYF.